A selection of T cell receptor beta chains follows, all from one sample in a study of T cell responses to AZD1222 COVID-19 vaccine. Some clones are missing from TCRdb's copy, which holds only in-frame ones; the method was immunoSEQ multiplex PCR. This table holds 20,000 or so clones, about four fifths found once. The specimen was peripheral blood, collected 28 days after the second AZD1222 dose. These receptors all come from an adult who received the AZD1222 COVID-19 vaccine. Each CDR3 is given with its conserved first and last residue. Each record gives: J gene, V gene, D gene, clone size, CDR3 protein, CDR3 DNA. A D gene is named only where the DNA matches it firmly. Not every row has a clone size; where given, it reads once, few, many or a size class.

>TRBJ2-2|TRBV5-1|-|-
CASSSKNTGELFF
TGCGCCAGCAGCTCCAAGAACACCGGGGAGCTGTTTTTT
>TRBJ1-4|TRBV15|-|-
CATAGQILNEKLFF
TGTGCCACCGCCGGACAGATTCTAAATGAAAAACTGTTTTTT
>TRBJ2-7|TRBV4-2|TRBD2|few
CASSQTQLAGEEEQYF
TGTGCCAGCAGCCAGACGCAACTAGCGGGAGAGGAAGAGCAGTACTTC
>TRBJ2-1|TRBV6-5|-|-
CASRGEVNEQFF
TGTGCCAGCAGGGGGGAGGTCAATGAGCAGTTCTTC
>TRBJ1-2|TRBV5-1|-|-
CASSLAVTKGYTF
TGCGCCAGCAGCTTGGCCGTTACGAAAGGCTACACCTTC
>TRBJ1-3|TRBV30|-|-
CAWSVPFVVSGNTIYF
TGTGCCTGGAGTGTGCCGTTTGTCGTCTCTGGAAACACCATATATTTT
>TRBJ1-2|TRBV13|TRBD1|-
CASSYGQVGIYGYTF
TGTGCCAGCAGCTATGGACAGGTAGGGATCTATGGCTACACCTTC
>TRBJ2-6|TRBV25-1|-|-
CASSPFLALEANVLTF
TGTGCCAGCAGTCCATTCCTGGCTCTGGAGGCCAACGTCCTGACTTTC
>TRBJ1-3|TRBV27|-|few
CASSLGSGGSGNTIYF
TGTGCCAGCAGTTTAGGTTCGGGGGGCTCTGGAAACACCATATATTTT
>TRBJ2-2|TRBV24-1|TRBD2|-
CATSDTGTSNTGELFF
TGTGCCACCAGTGATACCGGGACTAGTAACACCGGGGAGCTGTTTTTT
>TRBJ1-5|TRBV10-3|-|few
CAISEGEGHQPQHF
TGTGCCATCAGTGAGGGGGAGGGTCATCAGCCCCAGCATTTT
>TRBJ1-1|TRBV7-8|-|once
CASSLGSQGGGTEAFF
TGTGCCAGCAGCTTAGGGTCTCAGGGCGGGGGCACTGAAGCTTTCTTT
>TRBJ2-5|TRBV2|TRBD1|-
CASSVTGTQETQYF
TGTGCCAGCAGCGTGACAGGGACCCAAGAGACCCAGTACTTC
>TRBJ1-1|TRBV29-1|-|-
CSVESQQNTEAFF
TGCAGCGTTGAAAGTCAGCAGAACACTGAAGCTTTCTTT
>TRBJ2-2|TRBV19|TRBD1|-
CASTPWGQGATTGELFF
TGTGCCAGTACCCCTTGGGGACAGGGGGCGACCACCGGGGAGCTGTTTTTT
>TRBJ2-1|TRBV11-2|-|-
CASSQTEIGEQFF
TGTGCCAGCAGTCAAACTGAGATCGGGGAGCAGTTCTTC
>TRBJ1-5|TRBV2|-|-
CASSPQSNQPQHF
TGTGCCAGCAGTCCCCAAAGCAATCAGCCCCAGCATTTT
>TRBJ2-5|TRBV4-3|-|-
CASSQRGAGHFGETQYF
TGCGCCAGCAGCCAAAGGGGGGCAGGTCATTTTGGAGAGACCCAGTACTTC
>TRBJ2-7|TRBV3-1/TRBV3-2|TRBD2|large
CASSTKIGASGRPYEQYF
TGTGCCAGCAGCACTAAGATAGGGGCTAGCGGGAGACCTTACGAGCAGTACTTC
>TRBJ2-1|TRBV27|TRBD2|-
CASSLSLAGGSEQFF
TGTGCCAGCAGTTTATCACTAGCGGGGGGCAGTGAGCAGTTCTTC
>TRBJ1-6|TRBV3-1/TRBV3-2|-|-
CASSQDWQDNSPLHF
TGTGCCAGCAGCCAAGATTGGCAGGATAATTCACCCCTCCACTTT
>TRBJ2-1|TRBV7-2|TRBD2|-
CASSSGLDPNEQFF
TGTGCCAGCAGCTCCGGACTAGATCCAAATGAGCAGTTCTTC
>TRBJ2-7|TRBV19|-|-
CASSATGETYEQYF
TGTGCCAGTAGCGCGACGGGGGAAACCTACGAGCAGTACTTC
>TRBJ2-2|TRBV4-3|TRBD2|-
CASSHAGGANTGELFF
TGCGCCAGCAGCCATGCGGGAGGCGCGAACACCGGGGAGCTGTTTTTT
>TRBJ1-2|TRBV2|-|-
CASSGRDYGYTF
TGTGCCAGCAGTGGCCGGGACTATGGCTACACCTTC